This TCR beta chain comes out of a study of T cell changes during pregnancy in multiple sclerosis. Profiling relied on immunoSEQ multiplex PCR, and the TCRdb table lists in-frame clones only, not all of them. The sample has approximately 100,000 clones; 90% to 95% are singletons. This sample comprised peripheral blood, obtained before pregnancy. The clonotype was recovered from a female donor with multiple sclerosis, enrolled in a pregnancy study.

The CDR3 DNA reads as TGTGCCAGCAGTGAGAGGACTAGCGGGAGCGGGGAGCAGTTCTTC. Its translation is CASSERTSGSGEQFF. This chain uses TRBV2 with TRBJ2-1; 13 bases line up with TRBD2. CDR1 SNHLY and CDR2 FYNNEI come from the germline V gene. The CDR3 loop spans 15 amino acids. V trimming: 3 bases; J trimming: 10 bases; junction bases outside the gene matches: 6. The whole variable domain, remainder taken from reference TRBV2 and TRBJ2-1, is EPEVTQTPSHQVTQMGQEVILRCVPISNHLYFYWYRQILGQKVEFLVSFYNNEISEKSEIFDDQFSVERPDGSNFTLKIRSTKLEDSAMYFCASSERTSGSGEQFFGPGTRLTVL.